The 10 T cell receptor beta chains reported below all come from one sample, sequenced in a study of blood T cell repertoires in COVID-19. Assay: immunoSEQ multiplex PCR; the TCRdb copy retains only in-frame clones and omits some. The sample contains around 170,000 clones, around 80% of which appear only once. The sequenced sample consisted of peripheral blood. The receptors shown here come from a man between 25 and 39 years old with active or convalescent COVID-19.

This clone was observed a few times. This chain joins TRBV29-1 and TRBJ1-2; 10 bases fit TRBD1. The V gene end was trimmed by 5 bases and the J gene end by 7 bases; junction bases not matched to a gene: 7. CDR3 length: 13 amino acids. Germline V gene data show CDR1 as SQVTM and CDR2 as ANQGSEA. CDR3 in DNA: TGCAGCGTTCCCGGACAGGGGGGGACTGGCTACACCTTC. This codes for CSVPGQGGTGYTF.

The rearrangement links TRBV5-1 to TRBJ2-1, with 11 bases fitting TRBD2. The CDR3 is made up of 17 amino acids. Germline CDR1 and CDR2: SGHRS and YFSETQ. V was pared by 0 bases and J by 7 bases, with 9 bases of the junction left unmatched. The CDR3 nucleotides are TGCGCCAGCAGCTTGGGGAATCTAGCGGGGGGTAGGAATGAGCAGTTCTTC. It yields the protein CASSLGNLAGGRNEQFF.

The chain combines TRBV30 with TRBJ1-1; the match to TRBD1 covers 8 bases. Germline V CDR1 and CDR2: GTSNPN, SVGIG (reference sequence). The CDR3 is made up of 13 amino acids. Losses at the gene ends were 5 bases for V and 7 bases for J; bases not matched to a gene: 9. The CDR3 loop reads CAWATGQGDEAFF. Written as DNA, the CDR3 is TGTGCCTGGGCTACAGGACAGGGTGATGAAGCTTTCTTT.

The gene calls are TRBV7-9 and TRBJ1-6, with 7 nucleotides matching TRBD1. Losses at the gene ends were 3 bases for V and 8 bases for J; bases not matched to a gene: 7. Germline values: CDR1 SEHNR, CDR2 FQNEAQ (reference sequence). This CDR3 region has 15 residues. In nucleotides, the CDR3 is TGTGCCAGCAGCTTCCCCGGGACAGTGGATTCACCCCTCCACTTT. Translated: CASSFPGTVDSPLHF.

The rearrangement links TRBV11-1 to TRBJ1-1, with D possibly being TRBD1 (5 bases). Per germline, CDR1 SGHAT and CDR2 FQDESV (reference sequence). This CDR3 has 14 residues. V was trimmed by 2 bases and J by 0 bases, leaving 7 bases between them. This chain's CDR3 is CASSLKGMNTEAFF. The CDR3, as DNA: TGTGCCAGCAGCTTAAAGGGGATGAACACTGAAGCTTTCTTT.

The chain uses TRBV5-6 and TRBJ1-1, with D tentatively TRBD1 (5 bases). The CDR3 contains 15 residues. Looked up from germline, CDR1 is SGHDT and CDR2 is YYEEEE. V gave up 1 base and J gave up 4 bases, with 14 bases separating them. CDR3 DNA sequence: TGTGCCAGCAGCTTGTCCCCAAGCGGGGGCACTGAAGCTTTCTTT. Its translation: CASSLSPSGGTEAFF.

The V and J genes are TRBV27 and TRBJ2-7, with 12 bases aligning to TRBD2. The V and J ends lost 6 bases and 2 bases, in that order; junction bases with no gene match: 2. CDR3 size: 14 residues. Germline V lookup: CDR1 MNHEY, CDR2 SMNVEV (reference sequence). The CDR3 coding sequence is TGTGCCAGCAGACTAGCGGGAGGCCCCTACGAGCAGTACTTC. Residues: CASRLAGGPYEQYF.

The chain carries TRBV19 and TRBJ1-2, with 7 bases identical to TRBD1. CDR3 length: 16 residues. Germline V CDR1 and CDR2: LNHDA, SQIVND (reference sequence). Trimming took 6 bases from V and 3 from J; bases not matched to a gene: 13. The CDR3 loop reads CASRRQTGLKDYGYTF. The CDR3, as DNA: TGTGCCAGTAGGCGTCAGACAGGGTTAAAGGACTATGGCTACACCTTC.

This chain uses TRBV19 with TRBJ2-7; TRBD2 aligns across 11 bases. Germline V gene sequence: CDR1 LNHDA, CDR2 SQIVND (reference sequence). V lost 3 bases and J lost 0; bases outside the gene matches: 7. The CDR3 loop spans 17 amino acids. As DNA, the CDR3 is TGTGCCAGTAGTATTGGGACTAGCGGTGTCTACTCCTACGAGCAGTACTTC. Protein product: CASSIGTSGVYSYEQYF.

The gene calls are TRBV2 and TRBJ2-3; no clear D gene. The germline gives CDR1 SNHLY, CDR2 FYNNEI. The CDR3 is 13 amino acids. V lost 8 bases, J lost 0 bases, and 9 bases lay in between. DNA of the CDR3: TGTGCCAGCGCGAGCCCAAGCACAGATACGCAGTATTTT. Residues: CASASPSTDTQYF.